This T cell receptor beta chain was captured in a study of T cell responses to AZD1222 COVID-19 vaccine. The table came from immunoSEQ multiplex PCR; TCRdb's copy has only in-frame clones and leaves some out. Among under 200,000 clones, approximately 91% were seen once, and the ten largest hold over 0.75%. Germline loops: CDR1 SGDLS, CDR2 YYNGEE. The CDR3 length is 15 residues. Trimming removed 2 bases from V and 7 bases from J, with 15 bases in between. Notes on the study in general: Vaccine-associated CD4 TCRs spanned spike, dominant at 160-218 and 743-854. Spike-specific TCR breadth and depth went up after people got two AZD1222 doses.

A remark on this clone: The antigen remains undetermined.

The TCR was taken from an adult in good health. Source: peripheral blood, taken on day 0 of AZD1222 vaccination. This chain connects TRBV9 to TRBJ2-2, with D possibly TRBD1 on 7 matching bases. The CDR3 DNA follows: TGTGCCAGCAGCGTTTCAGGGGGGTATAACGGGGAGCTGTTTTTT. Its translation is CASSVSGGYNGELFF.